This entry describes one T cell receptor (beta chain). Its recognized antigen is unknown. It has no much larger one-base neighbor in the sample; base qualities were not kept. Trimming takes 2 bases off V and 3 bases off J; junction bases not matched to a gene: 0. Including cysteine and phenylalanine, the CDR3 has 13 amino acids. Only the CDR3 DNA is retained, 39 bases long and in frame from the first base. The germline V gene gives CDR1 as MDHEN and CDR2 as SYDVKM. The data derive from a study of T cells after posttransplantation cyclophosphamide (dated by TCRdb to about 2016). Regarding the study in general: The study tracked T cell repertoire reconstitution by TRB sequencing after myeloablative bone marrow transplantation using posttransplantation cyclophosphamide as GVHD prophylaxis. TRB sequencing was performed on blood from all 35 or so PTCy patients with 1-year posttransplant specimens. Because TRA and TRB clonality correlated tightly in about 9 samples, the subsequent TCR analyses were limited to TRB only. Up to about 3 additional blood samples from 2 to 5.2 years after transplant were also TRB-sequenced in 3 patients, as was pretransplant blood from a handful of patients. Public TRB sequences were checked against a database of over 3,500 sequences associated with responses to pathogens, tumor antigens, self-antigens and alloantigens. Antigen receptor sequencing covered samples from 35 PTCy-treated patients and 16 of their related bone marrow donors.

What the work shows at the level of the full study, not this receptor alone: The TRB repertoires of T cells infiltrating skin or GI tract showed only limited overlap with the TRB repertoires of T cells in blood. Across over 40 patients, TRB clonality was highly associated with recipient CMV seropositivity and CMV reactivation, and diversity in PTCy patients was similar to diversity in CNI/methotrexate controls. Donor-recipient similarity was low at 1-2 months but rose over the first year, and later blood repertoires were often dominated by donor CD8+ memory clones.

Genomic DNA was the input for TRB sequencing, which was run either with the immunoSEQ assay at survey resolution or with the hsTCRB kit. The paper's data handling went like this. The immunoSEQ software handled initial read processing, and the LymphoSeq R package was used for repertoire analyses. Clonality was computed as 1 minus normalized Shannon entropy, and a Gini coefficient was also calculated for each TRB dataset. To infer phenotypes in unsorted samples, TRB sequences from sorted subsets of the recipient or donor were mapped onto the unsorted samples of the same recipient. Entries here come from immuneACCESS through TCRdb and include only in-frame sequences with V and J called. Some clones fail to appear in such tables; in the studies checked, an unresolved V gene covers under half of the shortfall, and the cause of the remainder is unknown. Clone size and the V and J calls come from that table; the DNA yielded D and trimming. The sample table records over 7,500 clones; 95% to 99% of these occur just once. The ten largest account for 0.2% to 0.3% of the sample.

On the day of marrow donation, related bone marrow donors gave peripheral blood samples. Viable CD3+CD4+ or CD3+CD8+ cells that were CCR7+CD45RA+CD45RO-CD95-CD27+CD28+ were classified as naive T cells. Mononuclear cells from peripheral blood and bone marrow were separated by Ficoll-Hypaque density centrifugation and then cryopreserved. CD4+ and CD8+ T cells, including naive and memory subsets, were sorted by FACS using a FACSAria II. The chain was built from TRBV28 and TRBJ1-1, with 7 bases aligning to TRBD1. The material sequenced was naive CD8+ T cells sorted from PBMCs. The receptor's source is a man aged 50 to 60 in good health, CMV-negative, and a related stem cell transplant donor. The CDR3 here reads CASSLQGDTEAFF. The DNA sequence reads TGTGCCAGCAGTTTACAGGGGGACACTGAAGCTTTCTTT. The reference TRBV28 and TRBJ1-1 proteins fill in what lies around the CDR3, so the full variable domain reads DVKVTQSSRYLVKRTGEKVFLECVQDMDHENMFWYRQDPGLGLRLIYFSYDVKMKEKGDIPEGYSVSREKKERFSLILESASTNQTSMYLCASSLQGDTEAFFGQGTRLTVV.